The clone carrying this T cell receptor (beta chain) was seen just once. What it recognizes is unknown. These data are taken from a study of siplizumab effects on memory and regulatory T cells. Study-wide findings and caveats: Memory cells seemed less diverse than naive T cells, which seemed major alloresponse contributors. In roughly 75-95% of proliferating CD4+ or CD8+ clones, a naive or memory phenotype could not be assigned.

Germline values: CDR1 LGHNT, CDR2 FRNRAP. This CDR3 is built from 16 residues. V shed 1 base and J shed 3 bases, with 13 bases lying between them. Around 100,000 TCR templates per sample were assayed. Data came from immunoSEQ multiplex PCR; TCRdb stores just in-frame clones and leaves some out. In the table there are approximately 100,000 clones, over 85% of which are singletons. The chain has TRBV12-5 and TRBJ1-5; a possible D gene is TRBD1 (5 bases). The receptor's source is a human donor in good health. The sequencing sample was made of non-Treg CD4+ T cells sorted from blood. CDR3 sequence (DNA): TGTGCTAGTGGTTTGGGCGAGACAGCCTACAATCAGCCCCAGCATTTT. Its protein is CASGLGETAYNQPQHF.